One and the same sample provided the 28 T cell receptor beta chains below, sequenced in a study of tissue T cells after allogeneic stem cell transplantation. Profiled with immunoSEQ multiplex PCR; TCRdb holds only in-frame clones, not every one. Here the sample spans 5,500 to 6,000 clones, 45% to 50% being singletons. The time point is: mouse harvest day 14 after allogeneic transplant. The graft held 10^6 splenic CD5+ T cells and 10^7 T-cell-depleted bone marrow cells. Sequenced input: gut tissue. The receptors derive from a female BALB/c mouse given C57BL/6 T cells with graft-versus-host disease after an allogeneic hematopoietic cell transplant.

By share of the sample, this clone is large (0.1 to 1%). The gene names given are mouse names. The CDR3 is cut off 1 residue early in the read; its end comes from the germline J gene. The gene calls are TRBV4 and TRBJ2-4; 12 nucleotides line up with TRBD2. There are 16 residues in the CDR3. V was pared by 4 bases and J by 0 bases, with 2 bases of the junction left unmatched. CDR1 LGHDT and CDR2 YNNKQL come from the germline V gene (reference sequence). Incomplete CDR3 DNA: TGTGCCAGCAGCTCGGGACTGGGGGGAAGTCAAAACACCTTGTAC. The encoded protein is CASSSGLGGSQNTLY. The whole CDR3 region reads CASSSGLGGSQNTLYF.

Remarks on this clone: Gene names denote mouse genes. The DNA ends 1 residue before the CDR3 does, and the rest of the CDR3 is filled in from the germline J gene. The chain employs TRBV26 and TRBJ1-2; maybe TRBD1 (5 bases). This CDR3 spans 14 amino acids. Germline CDR1 is KGHPV and CDR2 is FQNQEV (reference sequence). Trimming removed 1 base at V and 4 bases at J, with 10 bases between. The CDR3 loop reads CASSLYGGGSDYTF. CDR3 DNA (partial): TGTGCCAGCAGTCTGTATGGGGGTGGCTCCGACTACACC.

For this clone: The gene names here belong to mouse. The DNA read from the CDR3 is TGTGCCAGCAGCTTAGACTGGGGGGGCAGTCAAAACACCTTGTAC. This sequence encodes CASSLDWGGSQNTLY. The whole CDR3 reads CASSLDWGGSQNTLYF. This chain connects TRBV3 to TRBJ2-4, with 11 bases aligning to TRBD2. The read terminates 1 residue ahead of where the CDR3 ends, so the germline J gene completes it. Germline V gene lookup returns CDR1 SNHLY and CDR2 FYNGKV (reference sequence). The length of the CDR3 is 16 residues. Trimming cost V 1 base and J 0 bases; bases outside gene matches: 0.

This clone was detected a few times. The genes and germline here are from mouse. The read gets to within 1 residue of the CDR3 end, and the germline J gene fills in the rest. The chain is built from TRBV26 and TRBJ1-2; D uncertain. Germline-derived CDR1 and CDR2 are KGHPV and FQNQEV (reference sequence). The CDR3 is made up of 12 amino acids. V was pared by 4 bases and J by 0 bases, with 3 bases between. CDR3 residues: CASSPPNSDYTF. The CDR3 DNA, read in part, is TGTGCCAGCAGTCCCCCAAACTCCGACTACACC.

On this clone itself: Genes here carry mouse names. The CDR3 goes on 1 residue after the read ends, and that part is filled in from the germline J gene. The chain carries TRBV3 and TRBJ1-5; 7 bases are shared with TRBD1. V dropped 2 bases and J dropped 4; count of bases not matched to a gene: 2. This CDR3 region has 14 residues. The germline V gene has CDR1 SNHLY and CDR2 FYNGKV (reference sequence). The CDR3 spells CASSLQGGNQAPLF. CDR3 bases read: TGTGCCAGCAGCTTACAGGGGGGGAACCAGGCTCCGCTT.

This clone was counted a few times. Here the gene names and germline are mouse. The read falls 1 residue short of the CDR3 end, and the missing part is taken from the germline J gene. The chain recombines TRBV26 with TRBJ2-3, with unresolved D. This CDR3 has 13 amino acids. Trimming removed 2 bases from V and 1 base from J, with 4 bases in between. Germline CDR1 is KGHPV and CDR2 is FQNQEV (reference sequence). CDR3 bases read: TGTGCCAGCAGTCTGCCAGGTGCAGAAACGCTGTAT. Residues: CASSLPGAETLY. The full CDR3 reads CASSLPGAETLYF.

A word on this clone: The gene names here belong to mouse. The sequenced fragment ends 1 residue before the CDR3 boundary, so the rest is inferred from the germline J gene. The chain employs TRBV5 and TRBJ1-4; the D gene is possibly TRBD1 (6 bases). The CDR3 covers 15 residues. Trimming removed 4 bases from V and 0 bases from J, with 9 bases in between. CDR1 is LGHNA, CDR2 YNLKQL, per germline (reference sequence). The part of the CDR3 DNA that was read is TGTGCCAGCAGCCCAGGACAGATTTCCAACGAAAGATTATTT. Its translation is CASSPGQISNERLF. The CDR3 as a whole reads CASSPGQISNERLFF.

In this sample, this clone is medium-sized. Mouse names are used for the genes. The CDR3 DNA, read in part, is TGTGCCAGCAGCCAAGAGGGACAGATTAACAACCAGGCTCCGCTT. It yields the protein CASSQEGQINNQAPL. The whole CDR3 sequence reads CASSQEGQINNQAPLF. The gene calls are TRBV2 and TRBJ1-5; 7 bases align to TRBD1. The read ends 1 residue early relative to the CDR3; the germline J gene fills the gap. The V segment lost 0 bases and the J segment 0 bases; nucleotides outside the gene matches: 2. CDR1 is LGHNA and CDR2 is YSYQKL in the germline V gene. The CDR3 runs to 16 residues.

In regard to this clone: Gene names refer to mouse genes. The CDR3 end lies 1 residue beyond the end of the read and is filled in from the germline J gene. V is TRBV13-2 and J is TRBJ2-3; the D gene could be TRBD1 or TRBD2 (6 bases each). CDR1 and CDR2 (germline): NNHNN, SYGAGS (reference sequence). Trimming removed 1 base at V and 2 bases at J, with 8 bases between. This CDR3 region has 14 residues. CDR3 in amino acids: CASGDLGAAETLYF. The part of the CDR3 DNA that was read is TGTGCCAGCGGTGATTTGGGGGCTGCAGAAACGCTGTAT.

This clone was observed a handful of times. Gene names are the mouse ones. The read comes to an end 1 residue before the CDR3 does, leaving the germline J gene to fill in the end. The chain is built from TRBV26 and TRBJ1-3; D gene uncertain. Per the germline V gene, CDR1 is KGHPV and CDR2 is FQNQEV (reference sequence). The V and J ends lost 4 bases and 0 bases respectively, with 4 bases between them. CDR3 size: 13 residues. The CDR3 region is CASSQGSGNTLYF. The part of the CDR3 DNA that was read is TGTGCCAGCAGTCAAGGTTCTGGAAATACGCTCTAT.

With regard to this clone: Gene names denote mouse genes. The read ends 1 residue early relative to the CDR3; the germline J gene fills the gap. Other DNA sequences of this sample code for an identical CDR3. This sequence joins TRBV26 and TRBJ2-3, with unresolved D. This CDR3 is 14 amino acids long. Germline V lookup: CDR1 KGHPV, CDR2 FQNQEV (reference sequence). V was clipped by 3 bases and J by 0 bases, with 7 bases between them. The DNA read from the CDR3 is TGTGCCAGCAGTCTAGGAGCTAGTGCAGAAACGCTGTAT. This codes for CASSLGASAETLY. The whole CDR3 sequence is CASSLGASAETLYF.

Turning to this clone: A far bigger clonotype differs at one base, so this is likely a read error. Germline and genes: mouse. Additional DNA sequences in this sample encode the identical CDR3. The covered CDR3 bases are TGTGCTAGCAGTCTGTGGGGGCGGAACTCCGACTACACC. Translation: CASSLWGRNSDYT. The entire CDR3 protein reads CASSLWGRNSDYTF. The chain has TRBV29 and TRBJ1-2; the D gene is possibly TRBD1 (6 bases). The CDR3 end falls 1 residue outside the read, so it is completed with the germline J gene. Trimming pared 5 bases from V and 2 bases from J, leaving 12 bases between. CDR1 and CDR2 (germline): MSHET, SYDVDS. This CDR3 has 14 residues.

As concerns this clone: Gene names denote mouse genes. Sequencing ends 1 residue short of the CDR3 end; the germline J gene provides the rest. The rearrangement joins TRBV15 to TRBJ2-7, with 7 positions matching TRBD2. The CDR3 extends over 15 amino acids. The germline V gene has CDR1 SGHND and CDR2 FRSKSL. J gave up 0 bases and V 1 base, and 3 bases lay outside the gene matches. The covered CDR3 bases are TGTGCCAGCAGTTTAGGGGGGGGGAGCTCCTATGAACAGTAC. It is translated as CASSLGGGSSYEQY. The CDR3, in full, reads CASSLGGGSSYEQYF.

Notes on this clone: Mouse germline and gene names are used. The DNA ends 1 residue before the CDR3 does, and the rest of the CDR3 is filled in from the germline J gene. This chain links TRBV2 with TRBJ1-1; 7 bases align to TRBD1. Germline V gene sequence: CDR1 LGHNA, CDR2 YSYQKL. The length of the CDR3 is 14 residues. V gave up 6 bases and J gave up 1 base; unmatched junction bases: 5. The CDR3 sequence: CASRTGRRNTEVFF. CDR3 DNA (partial): TGTGCCAGCAGGACAGGGAGGCGAAACACAGAAGTCTTC.

As concerns this clone: The gene names given are mouse names. The read ends 1 residue before the CDR3 terminus; that terminus is restored from the germline J gene. The chain has TRBV3 and TRBJ2-3, with TRBD2 matching 11 bases. The CDR3 consists of 16 residues. Germline CDR1 SNHLY, CDR2 FYNGKV (reference sequence). V shed 6 bases, J shed 0 bases, and the junction held 5 bases outside the gene matches. CDR3 DNA, as far as it was read: TGTGCCAGCAGACGGACTGGGGGGCGTAGTGCAGAAACGCTGTAT. Its translation is CASRRTGGRSAETLY. The complete CDR3 reads CASRRTGGRSAETLYF. The complete variable domain, with remaining parts taken from reference TRBV3 and TRBJ2-3, reads GPKVLQIPSHQIIDMGQMVTLNCDPVSNHLYFYWYKQILGQQMEFLVNFYNGKVMEKSKLFKDQFSVERPDGSYFTLKIQPTALEDSAVYFCASRRTGGRSAETLYFGSGTRLTVL.

Comments on this clone: These gene names are mouse names. The sequence runs out 1 residue before the end of the CDR3; the remainder is reconstructed from the germline J gene. The chain joins TRBV26 to TRBJ1-5; possible D gene TRBD1, 6 bases. The germline CDR1 and CDR2 sequences are KGHPV and FQNQEV (reference sequence). The CDR3 loop spans 13 amino acids. The V and J ends lost 2 bases and 4 bases respectively, with 6 bases between them. The sequenced part of the CDR3 DNA is TGTGCCAGCAGTCTGGGGACAAACCAGGCTCCGCTT. As protein: CASSLGTNQAPL. The full-length CDR3 reads as CASSLGTNQAPLF.

Regarding this clone: Mouse gene names apply. The read falls 1 residue short of the CDR3 end, and the missing part is taken from the germline J gene. This rearrangement joins TRBV19 to TRBJ2-3, with D possibly being TRBD1 (5 bases). Trimming shortened V by 1 base and J by 3 bases, and 9 bases separated the two germline ends. The CDR3 consists of 14 residues. Germline V gives CDR1 FNHDT, CDR2 SITEND (reference sequence). CDR3 sequence: CASSIRGGAETLYF. CDR3 DNA, as far as it was read: TGTGCCAGCAGTATAAGGGGAGGGGCAGAAACGCTGTAT.

Concerning this clone: The listed genes are named as in mouse. The CDR3 end falls 1 residue outside the read, so it is completed with the germline J gene. This chain uses TRBV26 with TRBJ1-6; no clear D gene. TRBJ1-6 is an open reading frame, and its role is uncertain. Germline values: CDR1 KGHPV, CDR2 FQNQEV (reference sequence). V shed 4 bases and J shed 0 bases, with 4 bases lying between them. The CDR3 has 14 amino acids. The CDR3 sequence: CASSQTSYNSPLYF. Partial CDR3 DNA: TGTGCCAGCAGTCAAACTTCCTATAATTCGCCCCTCTAC.

With regard to this clone: The germline and genes are mouse ones. The read is 1 residue too short to cover the CDR3 end, so that end is filled in from the germline J gene. The J gene is TRBJ2-1, the V gene TRBV19, with D maybe TRBD2 (5 bases). Germline loops: CDR1 FNHDT, CDR2 SITEND (reference sequence). CDR3 length: 14 amino acids. V was trimmed by 1 base and J by 0 bases, leaving 5 bases between them. CDR3 DNA, as far as it was read: TGTGCCAGCAGTATATGGGGTAACTATGCTGAGCAGTTC. This codes for CASSIWGNYAEQF. From start to end, the CDR3 is CASSIWGNYAEQFF.

This clone is medium-sized in the sample. Gene names and germline match the mouse. Read data end 1 residue before the CDR3 end; the end is taken from the germline J gene. The gene calls are TRBV20 and TRBJ1-2, with D possibly matching TRBD1 (5 bases). Germline CDR1 reads GFQATS; CDR2 reads STVNSAI. V was cut by 1 base and J by 3 bases, with 6 bases left in between. The CDR3 covers 12 residues. The CDR3 loop is CGARGGHSDYTF. CDR3 DNA (partial): TGTGGTGCTAGGGGGGGCCACTCCGACTACACC.

As for this clone: Gene names are mouse gene names. The read is 1 residue too short to cover the CDR3 end, so that end is filled in from the germline J gene. This chain joins TRBV12-2 and TRBJ2-4, with 9 positions matching TRBD2. With V trimmed by 4 bases and J by 1 base, 5 bases remained unmatched. The CDR3 runs to 15 residues. The germline gives CDR1 SGHLS, CDR2 HYDKME. The sequenced part of the CDR3 DNA is TGTGCCAGCTCAGACTGGGGGCGGGGTCAAAACACCTTGTAC. Its protein is CASSDWGRGQNTLY. The entire CDR3 reads CASSDWGRGQNTLYF.

On this clone: Gene names are the mouse ones. The sequence runs out 1 residue before the end of the CDR3; the remainder is reconstructed from the germline J gene. The genes are TRBV26 and TRBJ1-4, with a possible D match to TRBD1 (5 bases). The V end was cut by 3 bases, the J end by 6 bases, with 8 bases between. Germline loops: CDR1 KGHPV, CDR2 FQNQEV (reference sequence). The CDR3 covers 13 residues. CDR3 bases read: TGTGCCAGCAGTCTCCAGGGTGACGAAAGATTATTT. The encoded protein is CASSLQGDERLF. The whole CDR3 is CASSLQGDERLFF.

On this clone: Gene labels here are mouse ones. With the read ending 1 residue before the CDR3 end, the germline J gene is used to fill in that end. The chain carries TRBV12-1 and TRBJ2-5; 9 bases agree with TRBD1. The CDR3 totals 13 residues. Germline V gene lookup returns CDR1 SGHSN and CDR2 HYEKVE. Losses at the gene ends were 4 bases for V and 6 bases for J; bases not matched to a gene: 4. CDR3 DNA (partial): TGTGCCAGCTCAAAGACAGGGGGTGACACCCAGTAC. It specifies CASSKTGGDTQY. The CDR3 reads in full as CASSKTGGDTQYF.

This clone was counted only a few times. Mouse names are used for the genes. The sequence runs out 1 residue before the end of the CDR3; the remainder is reconstructed from the germline J gene. The chain recombines TRBV19 with TRBJ2-2; TRBD1 matches at 8 bases. CDR3 length: 15 residues. CDR1 FNHDT and CDR2 SITEND come from the germline V gene (reference sequence). Trimming cost V 4 bases and J 0 bases; bases outside gene matches: 2. CDR3 sequence: CASSPGGANTGQLYF. CDR3 bases read: TGTGCCAGCAGTCCAGGGGGCGCAAACACCGGGCAGCTCTAC.

On this clone: The genes are named according to mouse. Read coverage stops 1 residue before the CDR3 terminus; the germline J gene supplies the remainder. The rearrangement joins TRBV29 to TRBJ1-1; no firm D call. This CDR3 region has 14 residues. Between the trimmed V and J ends, which lost 0 bases and 1 base, there was a span of 6 bases. Germline V CDR1 and CDR2: MSHET, SYDVDS. The CDR3 sequence: CASSLSSGNTEVFF. CDR3 DNA (partial): TGTGCTAGCAGTTTATCCTCCGGGAACACAGAAGTCTTC.

A single count supports this clone. The genes are named according to mouse. The read terminates 1 residue before the CDR3 end, so the remaining end is supplied by the germline J gene. V gene TRBV3 combines with J gene TRBJ1-6; D is ambiguous. TRBJ1-6 is recorded as an ORF, its role being uncertain. The CDR3 is 11 residues long. Trimming removed 6 bases from V and 6 bases from J, with 3 bases in between. Germline V gene lookup returns CDR1 SNHLY and CDR2 FYNGKV (reference sequence). The CDR3 is CASRGNSPLYF. The DNA read from the CDR3 is TGTGCCAGCAGAGGTAATTCGCCCCTCTAC.

Note on this clone: Gene names are mouse gene names. Coverage ceases 1 residue before the CDR3 finishes, and the germline J gene fills in the end. This chain connects TRBV13-2 to TRBJ1-3, with 8 bases matching TRBD1. Unmatched junction bases numbered 3, after V lost 1 base and J lost 0 bases. The CDR3 has 16 residues. CDR1 is NNHNN and CDR2 is SYGAGS in the germline V gene (reference sequence). CDR3 sequence: CASGDRDRYSGNTLYF. The CDR3 bases that were read are TGTGCCAGCGGTGATCGGGACAGGTATTCTGGAAATACGCTCTAT.

For this clone: The genes and germline here are from mouse. The read halts 1 residue ahead of the CDR3 end, with the missing end drawn from the germline J gene. The chain combines TRBV19 with TRBJ1-2, with TRBD1 matching 8 bases. V shed 7 bases and J 0 bases; nucleotides not matched to a gene: 5. The CDR3 consists of 14 residues. Germline V gives CDR1 FNHDT, CDR2 SITEND (reference sequence). CDR3 DNA, as far as it was read: TGTGCCAGCTCCGGACAGGGTACAAACTCCGACTACACC. It specifies CASSGQGTNSDYT. The full CDR3 is CASSGQGTNSDYTF.